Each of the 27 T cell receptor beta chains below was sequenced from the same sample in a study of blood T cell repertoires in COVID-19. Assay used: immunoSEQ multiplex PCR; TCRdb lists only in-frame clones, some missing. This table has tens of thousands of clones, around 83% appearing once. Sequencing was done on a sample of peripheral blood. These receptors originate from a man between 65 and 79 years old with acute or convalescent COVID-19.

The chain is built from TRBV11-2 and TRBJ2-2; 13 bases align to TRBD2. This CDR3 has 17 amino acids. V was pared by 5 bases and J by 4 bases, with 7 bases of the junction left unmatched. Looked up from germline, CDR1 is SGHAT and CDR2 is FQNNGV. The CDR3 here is CASSPTGLAGLTGELFF. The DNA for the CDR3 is TGTGCCAGCAGCCCGACGGGACTAGCGGGACTCACCGGGGAGCTGTTTTTT.

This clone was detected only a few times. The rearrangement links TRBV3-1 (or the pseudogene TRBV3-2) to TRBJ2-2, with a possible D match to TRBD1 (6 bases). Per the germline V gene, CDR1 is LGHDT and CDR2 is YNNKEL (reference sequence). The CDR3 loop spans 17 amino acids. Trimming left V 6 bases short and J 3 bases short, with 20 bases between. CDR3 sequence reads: CASSLPPYRAHTGELFF. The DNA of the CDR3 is TGTGCCAGCAGTCTTCCACCTTACAGGGCTCACACCGGGGAGCTGTTTTTT.

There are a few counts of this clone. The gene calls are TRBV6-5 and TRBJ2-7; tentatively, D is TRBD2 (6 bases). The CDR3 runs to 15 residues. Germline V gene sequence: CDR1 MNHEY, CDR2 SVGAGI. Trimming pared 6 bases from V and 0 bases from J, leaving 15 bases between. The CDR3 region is CASSPLPGASYEQYF. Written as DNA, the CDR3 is TGTGCCAGCAGCCCCCTGCCGGGAGCCTCCTACGAGCAGTACTTC.

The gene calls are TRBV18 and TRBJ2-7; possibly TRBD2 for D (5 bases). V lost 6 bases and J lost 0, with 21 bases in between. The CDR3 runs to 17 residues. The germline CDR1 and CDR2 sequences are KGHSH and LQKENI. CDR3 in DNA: TGTGCCAGCTCGCCTCCAGTTGAGGGTTTTAGCTCCTACGAGCAGTACTTC. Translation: CASSPPVEGFSSYEQYF.

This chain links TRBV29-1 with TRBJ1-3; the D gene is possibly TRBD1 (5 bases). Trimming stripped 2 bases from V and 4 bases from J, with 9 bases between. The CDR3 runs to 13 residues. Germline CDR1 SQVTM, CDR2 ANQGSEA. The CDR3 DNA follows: TGCAGCGTTGAACCAGGGCAAGGAAACACCATATATTTT. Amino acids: CSVEPGQGNTIYF.

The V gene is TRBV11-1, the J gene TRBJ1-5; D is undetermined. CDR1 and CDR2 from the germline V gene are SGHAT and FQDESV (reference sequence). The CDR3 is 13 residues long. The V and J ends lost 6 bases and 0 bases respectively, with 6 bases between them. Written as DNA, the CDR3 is TGTGCCAGCAGTCGGTCTAGCAATCAGCCCCAGCATTTT. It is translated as CASSRSSNQPQHF.

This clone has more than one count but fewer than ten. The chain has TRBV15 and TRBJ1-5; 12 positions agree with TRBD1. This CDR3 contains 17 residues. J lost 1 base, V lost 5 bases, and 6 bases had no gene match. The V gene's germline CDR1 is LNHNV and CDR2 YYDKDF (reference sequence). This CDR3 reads CATSSRDRGLSNQPQHF. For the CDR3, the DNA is TGTGCCACCAGCTCCCGGGACAGGGGGCTGAGCAATCAGCCCCAGCATTTT.

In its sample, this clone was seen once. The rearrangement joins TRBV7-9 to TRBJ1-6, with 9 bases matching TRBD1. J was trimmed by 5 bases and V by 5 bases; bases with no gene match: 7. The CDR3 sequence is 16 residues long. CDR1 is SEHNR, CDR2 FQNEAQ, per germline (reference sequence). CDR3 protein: CASSLRTGVDNSPLHF. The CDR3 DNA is TGTGCCAGCAGCCTCCGGACAGGGGTAGATAATTCACCCCTCCACTTT.

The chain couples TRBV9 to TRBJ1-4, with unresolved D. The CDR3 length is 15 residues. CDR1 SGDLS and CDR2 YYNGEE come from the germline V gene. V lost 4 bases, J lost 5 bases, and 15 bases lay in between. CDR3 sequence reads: CASSPGITQNEKLFF. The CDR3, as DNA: TGTGCCAGCAGCCCCGGCATTACACAGAATGAAAAACTGTTTTTT.

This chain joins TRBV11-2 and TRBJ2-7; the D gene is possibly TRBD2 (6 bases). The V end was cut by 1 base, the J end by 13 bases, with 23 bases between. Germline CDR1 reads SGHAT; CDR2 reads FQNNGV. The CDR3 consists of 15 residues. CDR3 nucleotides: TGTGCCAGCAGCTTAGTTTCGACAGCAACTAGCCGTAGCTACTTC. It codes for CASSLVSTATSRSYF.

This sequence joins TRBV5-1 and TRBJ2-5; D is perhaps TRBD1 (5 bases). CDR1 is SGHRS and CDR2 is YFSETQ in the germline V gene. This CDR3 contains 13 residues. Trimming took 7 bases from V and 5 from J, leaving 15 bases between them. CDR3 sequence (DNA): TGCGCCAGCCGATCAGGGCCGCGGGAGACCCAGTACTTC. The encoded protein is CASRSGPRETQYF. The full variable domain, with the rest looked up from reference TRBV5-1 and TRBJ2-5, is KAGVTQTPRYLIKTRGQQVTLSCSPISGHRSVSWYQQTPGQGLQFLFEYFSETQRNKGNFPGRFSGRQFSNSRSEMNVSTLELGDSALYLCASRSGPRETQYFGPGTRLLVL.

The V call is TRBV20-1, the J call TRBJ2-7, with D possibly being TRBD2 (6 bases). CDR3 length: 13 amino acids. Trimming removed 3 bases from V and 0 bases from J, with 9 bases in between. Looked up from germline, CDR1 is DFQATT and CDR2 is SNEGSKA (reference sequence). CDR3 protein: CSASPRDSYEQYF. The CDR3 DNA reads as TGCAGTGCTAGTCCGCGGGACTCCTACGAGCAGTACTTC.

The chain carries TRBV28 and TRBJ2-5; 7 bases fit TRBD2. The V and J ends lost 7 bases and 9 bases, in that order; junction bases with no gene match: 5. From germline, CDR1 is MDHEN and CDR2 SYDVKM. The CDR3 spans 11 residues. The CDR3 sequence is CASNRGRAQYF. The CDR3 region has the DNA TGTGCCAGCAACCGAGGGAGGGCCCAGTACTTC.

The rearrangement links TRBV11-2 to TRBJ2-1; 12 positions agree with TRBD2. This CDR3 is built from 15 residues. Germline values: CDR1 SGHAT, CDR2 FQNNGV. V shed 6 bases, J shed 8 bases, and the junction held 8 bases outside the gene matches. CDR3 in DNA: TGTGCCAGCAGTACTCGACTAGCGGGAGTCGATGAGCAGTTCTTC. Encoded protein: CASSTRLAGVDEQFF.

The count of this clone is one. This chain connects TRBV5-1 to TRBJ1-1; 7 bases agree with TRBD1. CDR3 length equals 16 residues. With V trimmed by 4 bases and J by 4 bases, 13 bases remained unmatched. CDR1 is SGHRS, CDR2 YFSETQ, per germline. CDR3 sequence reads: CASSIRQGGSSTEAFF. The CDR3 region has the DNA TGCGCCAGCAGCATTAGACAGGGTGGGTCGTCCACTGAAGCTTTCTTT.

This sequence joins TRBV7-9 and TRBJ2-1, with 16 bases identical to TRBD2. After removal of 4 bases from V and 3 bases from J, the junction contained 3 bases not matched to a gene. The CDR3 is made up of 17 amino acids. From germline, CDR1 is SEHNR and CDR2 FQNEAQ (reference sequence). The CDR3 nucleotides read TGTGCCAGCAGCTCGGGACTAGCGGGAGGGATCTACAATGAGCAGTTCTTC. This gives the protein CASSSGLAGGIYNEQFF. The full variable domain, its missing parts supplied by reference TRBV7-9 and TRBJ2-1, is DTGVSQNPRHKITKRGQNVTFRCDPISEHNRLYWYRQTLGQGPEFLTYFQNEAQLEKSRLLSDRFSAERPKGSFSTLEIQRTEQGDSAMYLCASSSGLAGGIYNEQFFGPGTRLTVL.

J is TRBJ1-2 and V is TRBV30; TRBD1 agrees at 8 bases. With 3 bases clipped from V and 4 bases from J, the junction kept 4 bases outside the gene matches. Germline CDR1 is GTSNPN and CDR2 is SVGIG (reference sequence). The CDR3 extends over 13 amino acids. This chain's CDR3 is CAWSHRGIYGYTF. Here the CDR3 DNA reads TGTGCCTGGAGCCACAGGGGGATCTATGGCTACACCTTC.

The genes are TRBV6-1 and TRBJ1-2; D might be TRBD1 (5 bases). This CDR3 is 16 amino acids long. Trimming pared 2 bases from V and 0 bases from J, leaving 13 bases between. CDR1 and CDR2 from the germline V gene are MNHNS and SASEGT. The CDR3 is CASSESLGGPNYGYTF. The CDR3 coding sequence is TGTGCCAGCAGTGAATCTTTGGGGGGACCTAACTATGGCTACACCTTC.

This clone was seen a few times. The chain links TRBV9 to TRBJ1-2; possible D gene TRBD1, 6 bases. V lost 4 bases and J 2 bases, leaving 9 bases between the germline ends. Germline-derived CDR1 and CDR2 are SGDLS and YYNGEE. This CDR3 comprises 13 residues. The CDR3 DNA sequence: TGTGCCAGCAGCCTGGACAGCAACTATGGCTACACCTTC. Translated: CASSLDSNYGYTF.

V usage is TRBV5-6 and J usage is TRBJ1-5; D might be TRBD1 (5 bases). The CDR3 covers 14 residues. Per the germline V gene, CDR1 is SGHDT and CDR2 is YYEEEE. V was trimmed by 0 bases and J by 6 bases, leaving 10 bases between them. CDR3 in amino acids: CASSLGKGLQPQHF. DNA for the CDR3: TGTGCCAGCAGCTTGGGTAAGGGGCTTCAGCCCCAGCATTTT.

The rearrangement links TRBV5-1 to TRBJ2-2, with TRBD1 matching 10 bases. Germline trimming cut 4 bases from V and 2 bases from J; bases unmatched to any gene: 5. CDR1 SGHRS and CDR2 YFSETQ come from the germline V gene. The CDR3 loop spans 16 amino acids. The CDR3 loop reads CASSHDRGRNTGELFF. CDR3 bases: TGCGCCAGCAGCCACGACAGGGGGCGAAACACCGGGGAGCTGTTTTTT. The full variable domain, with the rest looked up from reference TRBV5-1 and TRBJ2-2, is KAGVTQTPRYLIKTRGQQVTLSCSPISGHRSVSWYQQTPGQGLQFLFEYFSETQRNKGNFPGRFSGRQFSNSRSEMNVSTLELGDSALYLCASSHDRGRNTGELFFGEGSRLTVL.

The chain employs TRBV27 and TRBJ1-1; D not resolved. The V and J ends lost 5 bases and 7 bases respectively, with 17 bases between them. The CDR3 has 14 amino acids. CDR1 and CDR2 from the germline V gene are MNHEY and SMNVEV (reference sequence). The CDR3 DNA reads TGTGCCAGCAGTCTAACTCTTACCCTTGGTGAAGCTTTCTTT. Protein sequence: CASSLTLTLGEAFF.

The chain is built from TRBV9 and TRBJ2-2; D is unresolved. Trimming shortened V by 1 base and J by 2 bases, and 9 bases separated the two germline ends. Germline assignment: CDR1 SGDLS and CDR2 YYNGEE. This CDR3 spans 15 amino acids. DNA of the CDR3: TGTGCCAGCAGCGTACGTGCAGTTAACACCGGGGAGCTGTTTTTT. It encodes CASSVRAVNTGELFF.

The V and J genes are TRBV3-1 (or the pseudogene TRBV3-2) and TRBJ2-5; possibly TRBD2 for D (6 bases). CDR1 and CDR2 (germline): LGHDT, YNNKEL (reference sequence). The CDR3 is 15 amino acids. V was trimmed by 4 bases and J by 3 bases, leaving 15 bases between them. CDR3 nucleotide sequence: TGTGCCAGCAGCCCCCTAGGTAGCGGAGAAGAGACCCAGTACTTC. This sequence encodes CASSPLGSGEETQYF.

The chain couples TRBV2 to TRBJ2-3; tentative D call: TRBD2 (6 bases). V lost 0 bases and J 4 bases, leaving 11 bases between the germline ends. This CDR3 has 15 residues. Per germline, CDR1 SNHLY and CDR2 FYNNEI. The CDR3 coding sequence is TGTGCCAGCAGTGAAGCGCGCGGAGGGGCAGATACGCAGTATTTT. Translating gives CASSEARGGADTQYF.

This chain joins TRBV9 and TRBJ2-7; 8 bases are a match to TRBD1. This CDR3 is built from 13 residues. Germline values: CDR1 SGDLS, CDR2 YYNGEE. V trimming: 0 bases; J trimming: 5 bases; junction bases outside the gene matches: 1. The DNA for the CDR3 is TGTGCCAGCAGCGTAGGACAGGGGAACGAGCAGTACTTC. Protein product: CASSVGQGNEQYF.

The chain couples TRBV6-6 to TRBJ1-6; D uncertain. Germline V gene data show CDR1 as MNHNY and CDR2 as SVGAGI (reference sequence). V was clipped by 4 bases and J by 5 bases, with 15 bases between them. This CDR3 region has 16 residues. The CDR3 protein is CASSFLTQANNSPLHF. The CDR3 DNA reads TGTGCCAGCAGTTTCTTAACTCAGGCCAATAATTCACCCCTCCACTTT.